The 12 T cell receptor beta chains in this list originate from one sample, sequenced in a study of T cell repertoires in cytomegalovirus infection. TCRdb itself ran the reads through MiXCR, one entry per CDR3 protein. This table holds under 100,000 distinct CDR3 sequences, about 3.8% found once. The sample was PBMCs. These receptors were taken from a human donor in good health (CMV status not recorded). Some clones in this sample may be carry-over from other donors' samples.

This clonotype has at least ten counts. Possible read error: a much larger clone is one base away. The rearrangement uses TRBV10-3 and TRBJ2-2, with no clear D. Trimming cost V 3 bases and J 4 bases, with 3 bases left between them. Per germline, CDR1 ENHRY and CDR2 SYGVKD. The CDR3 runs to 12 residues. CDR3 bases: TGTGCCATCAGTGATAGCACCGGGGAGCTGTTTTTT. It yields the protein CAISDSTGELFF.

This clonotype occurred many times. The V gene is TRBV7-2, the J gene TRBJ2-7, with TRBD1 identical over 7 bases. V trimming: 5 bases; J trimming: 2 bases; junction bases outside the gene matches: 12. Germline V gene sequence: CDR1 SGHTA, CDR2 FQGNSA. The CDR3 is 16 amino acids. CDR3 residues: CASSTGAPGTPYEQYF. CDR3 nucleotides: TGTGCCAGCAGCACAGGGGCCCCTGGTACGCCCTACGAGCAGTACTTC.

This clonotype has ten or more counts. The rearrangement links TRBV2 to TRBJ1-2, with D unresolved. The ends were cut back, 2 bases at V and 4 bases at J, with 8 bases in the middle. CDR1 is SNHLY and CDR2 is FYNNEI in the germline V gene. The CDR3 covers 13 residues. CDR3 protein: CASSETAVYGYTF. CDR3 coding DNA: TGTGCCAGCAGTGAAACGGCCGTCTATGGCTACACCTTC.

Many counts were recorded for this clonotype. J is TRBJ2-3 and V is TRBV7-6, with 7 positions matching TRBD2. The germline V gene encodes CDR1 SGHVS and CDR2 FNYEAQ. There are 15 residues in the CDR3. Germline trimming cut 0 bases from V and 6 bases from J; bases unmatched to any gene: 6. CDR3 DNA sequence: TGTGCCAGCAGCTTAGCCCTAGCGGTTCGGGATACGCAGTATTTT. Translated: CASSLALAVRDTQYF. Using reference TRBV7-6 and TRBJ2-3 for the parts outside the CDR3, the full variable domain is GAGVSQSPRYKVTKRGQDVALRCDPISGHVSLYWYRQALGQGPEFLTYFNYEAQQDKSGLPNDRFSAERPEGSISTLTIQRTEQRDSAMYRCASSLALAVRDTQYFGPGTRLTVL.

This clonotype was seen only a few times. With a much larger clone just one base away, this may be a read error. V and J are TRBV29-1 and TRBJ1-1, with D perhaps matching TRBD1 (5 bases). The germline V gene has CDR1 SQVTM and CDR2 ANQGSEA. The V end lost 3 bases, the J end lost 2 bases, and 13 bases lay between the germline ends. This CDR3 is built from 14 residues. The CDR3 spells CSVDSGTDNTEAFF. CDR3 nucleotide sequence: TGCAGCGTTGACTCAGGGACGGACAACACTGAAGCTTTCTTT.

The sample holds many counts of this clonotype. The CDR3 region is CASSSKRTERRTQYF. The CDR3 DNA reads TGTGCCAGCAGCTCAAAGAGGACAGAAAGGAGGACCCAGTACTTC. The V gene is TRBV5-4, the J gene TRBJ2-5, with D possibly being TRBD1 (6 bases). The germline CDR1 and CDR2 sequences are SGHNT and YYREEE (reference sequence). Trimming pared 3 bases from V and 7 bases from J, leaving 19 bases between. CDR3 length: 15 residues.

This clonotype was seen ten or more times. The chain employs TRBV7-2 and TRBJ2-1; D may correspond to TRBD1 or TRBD2 (5 bases each). The CDR3 is 13 residues long. V lost 5 bases and J lost 6, with 11 bases in between. Germline CDR1 is SGHTA and CDR2 is FQGNSA. The CDR3 DNA reads TGTGCCAGCAGCCTGGGACCAAGCAATGAGCAGTTCTTC. Translated: CASSLGPSNEQFF.

This clonotype has at least ten counts. The chain recombines TRBV7-2 with TRBJ2-3; 15 bases fit TRBD2. Unmatched junction bases numbered 9, after V lost 6 bases and J lost 2 bases. CDR1 SGHTA and CDR2 FQGNSA come from the germline V gene. The CDR3 has 18 residues. The CDR3 region is CASRGGLAGGVNTDTQYF. In nucleotides, the CDR3 is TGTGCCAGCAGGGGGGGACTAGCGGGGGGCGTAAACACAGATACGCAGTATTTT.

This clonotype was counted many times. The rearrangement links TRBV20-1 to TRBJ1-1; D gene uncertain. V lost 6 bases, J lost 0 bases, and 8 bases lay in between. This CDR3 region has 12 residues. CDR1 is DFQATT, CDR2 SNEGSKA, per germline (reference sequence). CDR3 loop: CSAFWMNTEAFF. The DNA of the CDR3 is TGCAGTGCCTTTTGGATGAACACTGAAGCTTTCTTT.

This clonotype showed up many times. V and J are TRBV6-6 and TRBJ1-2; D is uncertain. The CDR3 consists of 14 residues. With 0 bases removed from V and 4 bases from J, the gap between germline ends came to 9 bases. Germline V gene sequence: CDR1 MNHNY, CDR2 SVGAGI (reference sequence). The CDR3 reads CASSYSSATYGYTF. In DNA, the CDR3 is TGTGCCAGCAGTTACTCGTCAGCTACCTATGGCTACACCTTC.

This clonotype occurred many times. The chain employs TRBV7-8 and TRBJ2-3; D ambiguous. V was shortened by 0 bases and J by 4 bases, with 11 bases between the two germline ends. There are 15 residues in the CDR3. The germline CDR1 and CDR2 sequences are SGHVS and FQNEAQ. The CDR3 sequence: CASSLAAVTADTQYF. The DNA for the CDR3 is TGTGCCAGCAGCTTAGCAGCAGTGACCGCAGATACGCAGTATTTT. Supplemented by reference TRBV7-8 and TRBJ2-3, the full variable domain reads GAGVSQSPRYKVAKRGQDVALRCDPISGHVSLFWYQQALGQGPEFLTYFQNEAQLDKSGLPSDRFFAERPEGSVSTLKIQRTQQEDSAVYLCASSLAAVTADTQYFGPGTRLTVL.

This clonotype was found many times. The chain is built from TRBV7-2 and TRBJ1-1; D may be TRBD1 (6 bases). Germline loops: CDR1 SGHTA, CDR2 FQGNSA. V shed 5 bases and J shed 2 bases, with 18 bases lying between them. The CDR3 has 16 residues. The CDR3 reads CASSRTGTQKNTEAFF. The CDR3 coding sequence is TGTGCCAGCAGCCGTACCGGGACACAAAAAAACACTGAAGCTTTCTTT.